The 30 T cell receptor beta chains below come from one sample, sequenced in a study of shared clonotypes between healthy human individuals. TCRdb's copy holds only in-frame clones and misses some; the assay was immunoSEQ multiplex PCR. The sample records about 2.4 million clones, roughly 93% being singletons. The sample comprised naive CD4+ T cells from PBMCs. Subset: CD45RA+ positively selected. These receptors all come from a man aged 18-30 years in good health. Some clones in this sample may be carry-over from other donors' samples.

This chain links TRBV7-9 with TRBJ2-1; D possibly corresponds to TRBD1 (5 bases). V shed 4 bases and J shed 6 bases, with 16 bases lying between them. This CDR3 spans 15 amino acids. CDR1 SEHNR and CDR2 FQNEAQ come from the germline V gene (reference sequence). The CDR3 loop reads CASSSLTVPANEQFF. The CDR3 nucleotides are TGTGCCAGCAGCTCTTTGACAGTACCGGCCAATGAGCAGTTCTTC. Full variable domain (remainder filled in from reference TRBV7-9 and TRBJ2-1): DTGVSQNPRHKITKRGQNVTFRCDPISEHNRLYWYRQTLGQGPEFLTYFQNEAQLEKSRLLSDRFSAERPKGSFSTLEIQRTEQGDSAMYLCASSSLTVPANEQFFGPGTRLTVL.

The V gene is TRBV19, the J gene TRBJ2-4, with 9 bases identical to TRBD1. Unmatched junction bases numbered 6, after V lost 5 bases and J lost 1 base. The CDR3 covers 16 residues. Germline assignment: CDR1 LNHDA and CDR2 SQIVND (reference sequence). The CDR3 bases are TGTGCCAGTAGTCGGGACAGGGTCGGGGCCAAAAACATTCAGTACTTC. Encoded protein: CASSRDRVGAKNIQYF.

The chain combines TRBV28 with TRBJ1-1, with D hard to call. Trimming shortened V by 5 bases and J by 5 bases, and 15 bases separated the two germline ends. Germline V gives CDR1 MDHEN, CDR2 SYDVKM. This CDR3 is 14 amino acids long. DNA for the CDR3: TGTGCCAGCAGTAAACCTCGGGAGGGTACTGAAGCTTTCTTT. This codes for CASSKPREGTEAFF.

This chain's CDR3 is CASKIQTGRGYTF. For the CDR3, the DNA is TGTGCCAGTAAAATACAGACAGGGCGCGGCTACACCTTC. The V call is TRBV19, the J call TRBJ1-2; 7 positions match TRBD1. The CDR3 length is 13 residues. Trimming removed 7 bases from V and 8 bases from J; junction bases left unmatched: 10. Germline V CDR1 and CDR2: LNHDA, SQIVND (reference sequence).

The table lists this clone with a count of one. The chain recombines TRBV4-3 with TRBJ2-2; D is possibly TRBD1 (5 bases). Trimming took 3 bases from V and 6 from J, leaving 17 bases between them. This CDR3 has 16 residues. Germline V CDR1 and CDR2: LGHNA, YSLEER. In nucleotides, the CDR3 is TGCGCCAGCAGCCATTTCGACAGACCGGGCTCCGGGGAGCTGTTTTTT. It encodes CASSHFDRPGSGELFF.

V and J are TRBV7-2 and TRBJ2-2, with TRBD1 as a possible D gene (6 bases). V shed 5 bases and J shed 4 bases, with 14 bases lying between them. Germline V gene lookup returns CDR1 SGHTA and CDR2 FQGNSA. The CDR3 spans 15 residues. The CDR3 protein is CASSTDRRPTGELFF. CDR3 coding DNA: TGTGCCAGCAGCACAGACAGGAGACCCACCGGGGAGCTGTTTTTT.

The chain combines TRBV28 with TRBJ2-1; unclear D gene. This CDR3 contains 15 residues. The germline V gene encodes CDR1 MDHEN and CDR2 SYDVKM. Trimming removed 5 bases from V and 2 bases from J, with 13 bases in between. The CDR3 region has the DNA TGTGCCAGCAGTACGAGTTGGAGTGCCTACAATGAGCAGTTCTTC. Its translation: CASSTSWSAYNEQFF.

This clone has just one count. The CDR3 DNA is TGTGCCAGCAGCCAAGATCAACTCCGGACAGGTCCCTCCTACGAGCAGTACTTC. Translated: CASSQDQLRTGPSYEQYF. V gene TRBV14 combines with J gene TRBJ2-7; 7 bases are shared with TRBD1. Germline lookup yields CDR1 SGHDN and CDR2 FVKESK. The V segment lost 0 bases and the J segment 0 bases; nucleotides outside the gene matches: 11. The CDR3 spans 18 residues.

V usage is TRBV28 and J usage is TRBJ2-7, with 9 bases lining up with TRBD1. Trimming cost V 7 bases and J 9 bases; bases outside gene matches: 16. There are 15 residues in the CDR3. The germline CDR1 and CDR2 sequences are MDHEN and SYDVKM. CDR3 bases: TGTGCCAGCACCGCTAGGACAGGGGATTATTGGGGGCAGTACTTC. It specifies CASTARTGDYWGQYF.

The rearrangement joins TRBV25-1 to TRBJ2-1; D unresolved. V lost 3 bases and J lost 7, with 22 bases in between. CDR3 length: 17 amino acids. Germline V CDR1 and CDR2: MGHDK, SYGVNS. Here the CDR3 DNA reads TGTGCCAGCAGTGATTGGAAGACTCAAAAATCCCATAATGAGCAGTTCTTC. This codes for CASSDWKTQKSHNEQFF.

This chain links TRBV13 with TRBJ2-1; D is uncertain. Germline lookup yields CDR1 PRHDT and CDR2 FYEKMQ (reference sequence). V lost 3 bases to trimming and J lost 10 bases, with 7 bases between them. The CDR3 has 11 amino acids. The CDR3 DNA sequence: TGTGCCAGCAGCTTCTCCCCGGAGCAGTTCTTC. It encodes CASSFSPEQFF.

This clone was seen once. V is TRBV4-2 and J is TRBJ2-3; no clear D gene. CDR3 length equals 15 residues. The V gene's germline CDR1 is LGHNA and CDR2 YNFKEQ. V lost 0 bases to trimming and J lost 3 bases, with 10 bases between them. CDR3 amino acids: CASSQDPLRTDTQYF. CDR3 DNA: TGTGCCAGCAGCCAAGATCCGTTGAGAACAGATACGCAGTATTTT.

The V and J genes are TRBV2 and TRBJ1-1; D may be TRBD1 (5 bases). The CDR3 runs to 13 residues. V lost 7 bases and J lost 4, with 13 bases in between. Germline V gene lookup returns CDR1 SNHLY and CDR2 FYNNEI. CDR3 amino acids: CASIKTGLTEAFF. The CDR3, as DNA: TGTGCCAGCATCAAAACAGGTCTCACTGAAGCTTTCTTT.

The CDR3 nucleotides read TGTGCCACCAGCAAACACATTACGACAGGGCCCCACTACGAGCAGTACTTC. Encoded protein: CATSKHITTGPHYEQYF. The rearrangement uses TRBV15 and TRBJ2-7, with TRBD1 identical over 7 bases. The CDR3 is made up of 17 amino acids. Germline V gene lookup returns CDR1 LNHNV and CDR2 YYDKDF (reference sequence). With 4 bases clipped from V and 3 bases from J, the junction kept 15 bases outside the gene matches.

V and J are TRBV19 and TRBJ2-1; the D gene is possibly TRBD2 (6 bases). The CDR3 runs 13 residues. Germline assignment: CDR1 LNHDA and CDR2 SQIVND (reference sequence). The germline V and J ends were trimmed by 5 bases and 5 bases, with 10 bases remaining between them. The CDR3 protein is CASSAGLDNEQFF. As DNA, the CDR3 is TGTGCCAGTAGTGCGGGACTGGACAATGAGCAGTTCTTC.

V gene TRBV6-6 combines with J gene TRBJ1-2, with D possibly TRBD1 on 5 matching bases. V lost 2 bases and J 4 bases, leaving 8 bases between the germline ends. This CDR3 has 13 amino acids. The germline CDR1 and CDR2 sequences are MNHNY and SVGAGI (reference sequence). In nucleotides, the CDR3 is TGTGCCAGCAGTTACGAGGGGCTCTATGGCTACACCTTC. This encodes CASSYEGLYGYTF.

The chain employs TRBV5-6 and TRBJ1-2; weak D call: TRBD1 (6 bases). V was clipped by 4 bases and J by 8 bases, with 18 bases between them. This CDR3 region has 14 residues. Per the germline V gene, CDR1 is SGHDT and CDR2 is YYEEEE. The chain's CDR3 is CASSPGAGAYGYTF. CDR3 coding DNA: TGTGCCAGCAGCCCGGGGGCAGGGGCATACGGCTACACCTTC.

The chain's CDR3 is CASSPPGGRGTGELFF. The DNA of the CDR3 is TGTGCCAGCAGCCCCCCCGGGGGGAGGGGTACCGGGGAGCTGTTTTTT. The chain links TRBV7-3 to TRBJ2-2; 7 bases match TRBD2. The V gene's germline CDR1 is SGHTA and CDR2 FQGTGA. CDR3 size: 16 residues. The junction had 11 bases not matched to a gene; V was cut back by 5 bases and J by 5 bases.

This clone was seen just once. Here the CDR3 reads CASSQNRDSPLHF. In nucleotides, the CDR3 is TGTGCCAGCAGCCAAAACAGGGATTCACCCCTCCACTTT. V gene TRBV7-3 combines with J gene TRBJ1-6, with D perhaps matching TRBD1 (6 bases). Trimming left V 5 bases short and J 8 bases short, with 10 bases between. Germline V gene data show CDR1 as SGHTA and CDR2 as FQGTGA. This CDR3 is 13 amino acids long.

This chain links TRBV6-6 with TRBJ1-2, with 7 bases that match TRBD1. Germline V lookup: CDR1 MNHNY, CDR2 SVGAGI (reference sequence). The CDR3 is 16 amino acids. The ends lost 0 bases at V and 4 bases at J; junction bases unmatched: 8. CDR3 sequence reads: CASSYSQTGRSYGYTF. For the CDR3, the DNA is TGTGCCAGCAGTTACTCCCAGACAGGGAGGAGCTATGGCTACACCTTC.

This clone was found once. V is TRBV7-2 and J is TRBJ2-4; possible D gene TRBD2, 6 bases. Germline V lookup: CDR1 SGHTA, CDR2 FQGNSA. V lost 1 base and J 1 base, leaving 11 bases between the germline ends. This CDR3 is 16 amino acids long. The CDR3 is CASSLVTGGAKNIQYF. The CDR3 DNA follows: TGTGCCAGCAGCTTAGTGACCGGAGGGGCCAAAAACATTCAGTACTTC.

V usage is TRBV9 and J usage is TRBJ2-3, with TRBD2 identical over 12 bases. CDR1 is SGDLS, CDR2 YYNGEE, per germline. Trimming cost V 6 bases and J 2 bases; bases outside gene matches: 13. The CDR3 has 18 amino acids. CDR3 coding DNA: TGTGCCAGCACCAGGACTAGCGGGGCGATAGAGTTCACAGATACGCAGTATTTT. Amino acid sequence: CASTRTSGAIEFTDTQYF.

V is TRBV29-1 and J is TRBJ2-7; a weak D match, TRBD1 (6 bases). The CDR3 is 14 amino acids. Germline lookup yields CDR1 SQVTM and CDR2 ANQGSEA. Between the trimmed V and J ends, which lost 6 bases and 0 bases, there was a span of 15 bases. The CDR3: CSVAVGQSSYEQYF. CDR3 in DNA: TGCAGCGTAGCCGTTGGACAGAGCTCCTACGAGCAGTACTTC.

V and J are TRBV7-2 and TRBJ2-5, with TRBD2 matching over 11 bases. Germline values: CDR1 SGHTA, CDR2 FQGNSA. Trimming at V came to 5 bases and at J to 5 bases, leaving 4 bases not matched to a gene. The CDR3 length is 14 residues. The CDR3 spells CASSPSGRRETQYF. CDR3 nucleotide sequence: TGTGCCAGCAGCCCTAGCGGGAGGAGGGAGACCCAGTACTTC.

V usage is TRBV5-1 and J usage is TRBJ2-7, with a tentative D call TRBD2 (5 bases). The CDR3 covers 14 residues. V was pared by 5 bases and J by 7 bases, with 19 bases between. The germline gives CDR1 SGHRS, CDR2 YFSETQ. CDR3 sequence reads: CASSSGRLRGEQYF. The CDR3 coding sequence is TGCGCCAGCAGTTCTGGTAGACTTCGAGGGGAGCAGTACTTC.

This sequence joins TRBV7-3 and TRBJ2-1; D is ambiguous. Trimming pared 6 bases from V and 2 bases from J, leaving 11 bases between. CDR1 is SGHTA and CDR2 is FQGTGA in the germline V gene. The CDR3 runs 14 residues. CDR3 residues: CASSPHQAYNEQFF. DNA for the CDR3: TGTGCCAGCAGTCCTCATCAGGCCTACAATGAGCAGTTCTTC.

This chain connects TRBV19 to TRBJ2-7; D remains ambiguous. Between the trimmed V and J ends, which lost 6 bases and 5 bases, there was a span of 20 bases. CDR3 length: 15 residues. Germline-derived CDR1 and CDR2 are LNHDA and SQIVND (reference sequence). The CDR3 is CASSSSATRANEQYF. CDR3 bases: TGTGCCAGTAGCTCCTCGGCGACCCGAGCCAACGAGCAGTACTTC.

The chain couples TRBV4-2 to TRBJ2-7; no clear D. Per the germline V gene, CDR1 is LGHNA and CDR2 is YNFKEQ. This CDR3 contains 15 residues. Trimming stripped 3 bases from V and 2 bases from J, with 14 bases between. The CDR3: CASSQVETGPYEQYF. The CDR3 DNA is TGTGCCAGCAGCCAGGTAGAGACCGGCCCCTACGAGCAGTACTTC.

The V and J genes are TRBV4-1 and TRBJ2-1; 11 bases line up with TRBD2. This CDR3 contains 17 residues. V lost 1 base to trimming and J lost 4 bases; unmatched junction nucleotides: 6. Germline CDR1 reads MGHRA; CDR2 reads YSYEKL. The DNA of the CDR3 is TGCGCCAGCAGCCAAGGGTACGCTAGCGGGAGGTACAATGAGCAGTTCTTC. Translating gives CASSQGYASGRYNEQFF.

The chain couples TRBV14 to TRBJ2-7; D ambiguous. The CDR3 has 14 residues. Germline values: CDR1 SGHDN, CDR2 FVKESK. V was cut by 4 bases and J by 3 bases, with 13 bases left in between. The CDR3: CASSPGTHDYEQYF. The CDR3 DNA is TGTGCCAGCAGCCCAGGCACGCACGACTACGAGCAGTACTTC.